This T cell receptor beta chain is from a study of T-cell reconstitution after alpha-beta-depleted transplantation in children. Study-level findings and limits: By one year post-transplant, T-cell counts and diversity largely arose from T cells that were newly produced. At day 60, the high TCRbeta diversity found in some patients originated from recipient T cells and thymic progenitors that had survived. Where alpha-beta T cells came from about two months after transplant was reportedly several hundred expanded graft clones.

CDR1 is MGHDK, CDR2 SYGVNS, per germline. Trimming cost V 3 bases and J 4 bases; bases outside gene matches: 2. CDR3 length equals 13 residues. TCRbeta library construction was performed incorporating unique molecular identifiers. TCRdb independently ran MiXCR on the PCR reads; one entry per CDR3 protein. The profile shows about 600,000 distinct CDR3 sequences, under 15% of them singletons. In the case of this clonotype: Its matching antigen is unknown.

Sequences were derived from PBMCs, mostly from graft donor cells, sampled 360 days after TCRalphabeta/CD19-depleted stem cell transplant. This rearrangement joins TRBV25-1 to TRBJ1-2; 7 bases fit TRBD1. The TCR originated in a male patient younger than 18 who had a stem cell transplant for acute myeloid leukemia, so the T cells may come from the graft donor. CDR3 residues: CASSEGTVYGYTF. In DNA, the CDR3 is TGTGCCAGCAGTGAGGGGACAGTCTATGGCTACACCTTC.